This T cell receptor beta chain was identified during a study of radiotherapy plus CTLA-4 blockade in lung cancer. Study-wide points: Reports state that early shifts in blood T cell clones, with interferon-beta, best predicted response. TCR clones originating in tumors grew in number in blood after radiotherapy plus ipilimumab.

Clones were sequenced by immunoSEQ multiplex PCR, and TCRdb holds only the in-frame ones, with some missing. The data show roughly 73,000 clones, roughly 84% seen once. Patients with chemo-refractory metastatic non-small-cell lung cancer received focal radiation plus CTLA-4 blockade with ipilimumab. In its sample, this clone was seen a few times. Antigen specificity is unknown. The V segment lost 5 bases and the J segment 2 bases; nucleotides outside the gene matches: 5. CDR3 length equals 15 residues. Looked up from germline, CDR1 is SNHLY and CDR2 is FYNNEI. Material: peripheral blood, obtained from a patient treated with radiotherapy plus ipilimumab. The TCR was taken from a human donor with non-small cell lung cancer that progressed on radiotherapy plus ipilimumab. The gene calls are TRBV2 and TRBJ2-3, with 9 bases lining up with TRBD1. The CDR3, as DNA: TGTGCCAGCAGTTGGGACAGGGCTTCCACAGATACGCAGTATTTT. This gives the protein CASSWDRASTDTQYF. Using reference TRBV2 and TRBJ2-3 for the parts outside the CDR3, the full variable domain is EPEVTQTPSHQVTQMGQEVILRCVPISNHLYFYWYRQILGQKVEFLVSFYNNEISEKSEIFDDQFSVERPDGSNFTLKIRSTKLEDSAMYFCASSWDRASTDTQYFGPGTRLTVL.